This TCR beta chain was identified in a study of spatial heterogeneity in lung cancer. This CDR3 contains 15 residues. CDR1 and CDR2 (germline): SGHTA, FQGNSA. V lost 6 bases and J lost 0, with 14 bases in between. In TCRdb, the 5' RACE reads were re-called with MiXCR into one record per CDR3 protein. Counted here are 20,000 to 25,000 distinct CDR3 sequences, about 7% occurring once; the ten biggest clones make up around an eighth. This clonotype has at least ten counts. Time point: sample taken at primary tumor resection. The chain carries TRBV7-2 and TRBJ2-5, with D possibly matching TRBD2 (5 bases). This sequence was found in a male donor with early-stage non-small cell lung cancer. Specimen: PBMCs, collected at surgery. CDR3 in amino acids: CASSSRRTYQETQYF. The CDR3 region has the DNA TGTGCCAGCAGTTCCCGACGGACTTACCAAGAGACCCAGTACTTC.